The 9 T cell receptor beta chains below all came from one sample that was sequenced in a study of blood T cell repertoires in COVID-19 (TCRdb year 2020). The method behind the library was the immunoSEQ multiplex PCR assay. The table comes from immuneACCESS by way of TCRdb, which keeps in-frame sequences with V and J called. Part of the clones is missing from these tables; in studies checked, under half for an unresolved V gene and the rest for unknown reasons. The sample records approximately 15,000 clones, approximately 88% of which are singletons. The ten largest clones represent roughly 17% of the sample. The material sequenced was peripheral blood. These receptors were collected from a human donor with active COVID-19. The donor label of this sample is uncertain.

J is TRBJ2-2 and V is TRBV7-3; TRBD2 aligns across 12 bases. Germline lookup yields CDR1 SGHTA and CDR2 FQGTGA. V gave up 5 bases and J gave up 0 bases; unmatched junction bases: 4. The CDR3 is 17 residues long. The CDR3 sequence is CASSHTSGGPNTGELFF. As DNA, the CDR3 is TGTGCCAGCAGCCATACTAGCGGGGGGCCGAACACCGGGGAGCTGTTTTTT. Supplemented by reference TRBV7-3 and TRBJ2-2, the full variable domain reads GAGVSQTPSNKVTEKGKYVELRCDPISGHTALYWYRQSLGQGPEFLIYFQGTGAADDSGLPNDRFFAVRPEGSVSTLKIQRTERGDSAVYLCASSHTSGGPNTGELFFGEGSRLTVL.

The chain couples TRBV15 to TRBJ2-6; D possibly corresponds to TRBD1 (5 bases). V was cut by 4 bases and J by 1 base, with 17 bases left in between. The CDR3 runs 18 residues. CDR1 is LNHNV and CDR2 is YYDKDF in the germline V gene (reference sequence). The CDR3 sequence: CATSTPQGLRSGANVLTF. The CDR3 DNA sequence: TGTGCCACCAGCACACCTCAGGGCCTCAGGTCTGGGGCCAACGTCCTGACTTTC.

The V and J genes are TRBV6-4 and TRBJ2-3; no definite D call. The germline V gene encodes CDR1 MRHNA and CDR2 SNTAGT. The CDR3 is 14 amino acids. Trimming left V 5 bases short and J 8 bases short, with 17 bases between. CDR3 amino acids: CASSPLAGLATQYF. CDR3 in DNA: TGTGCCAGCAGTCCCTTGGCAGGTTTGGCTACGCAGTATTTT.

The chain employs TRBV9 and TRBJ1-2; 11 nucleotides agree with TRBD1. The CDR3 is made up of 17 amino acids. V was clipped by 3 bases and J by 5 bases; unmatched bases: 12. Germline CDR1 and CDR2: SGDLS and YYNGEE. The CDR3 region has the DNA TGTGCCAGCAGCGGCGGGTGGACAGGGGGCGATCTGTATGGCTACACCTTC. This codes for CASSGGWTGGDLYGYTF. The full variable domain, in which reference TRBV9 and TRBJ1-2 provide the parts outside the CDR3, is DSGVTQTPKHLITATGQRVTLRCSPRSGDLSVYWYQQSLDQGLQFLIQYYNGEERAKGNILERFSAQQFPDLHSELNLSSLELGDSALYFCASSGGWTGGDLYGYTFGSGTRLTVV.

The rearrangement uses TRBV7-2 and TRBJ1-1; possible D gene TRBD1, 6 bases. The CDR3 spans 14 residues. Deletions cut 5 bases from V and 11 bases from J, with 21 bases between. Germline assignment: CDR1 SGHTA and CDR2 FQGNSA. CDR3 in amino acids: CASSPLTGMRAAFF. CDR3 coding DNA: TGTGCCAGCAGCCCGCTGACAGGAATGAGGGCGGCTTTCTTT.

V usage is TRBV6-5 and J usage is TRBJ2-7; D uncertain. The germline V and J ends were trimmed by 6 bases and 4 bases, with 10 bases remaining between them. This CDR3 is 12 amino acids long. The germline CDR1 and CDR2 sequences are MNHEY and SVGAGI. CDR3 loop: CASRDSLYEQYF. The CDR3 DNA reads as TGTGCCAGCAGGGATAGCCTGTACGAGCAGTACTTC.

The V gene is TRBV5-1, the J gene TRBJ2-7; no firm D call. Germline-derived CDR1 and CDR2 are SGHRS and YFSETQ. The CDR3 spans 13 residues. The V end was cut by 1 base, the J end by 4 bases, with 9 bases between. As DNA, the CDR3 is TGCGCCAGCAGCTTGTCCAAACTTTACGAGCAGTACTTC. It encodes CASSLSKLYEQYF.

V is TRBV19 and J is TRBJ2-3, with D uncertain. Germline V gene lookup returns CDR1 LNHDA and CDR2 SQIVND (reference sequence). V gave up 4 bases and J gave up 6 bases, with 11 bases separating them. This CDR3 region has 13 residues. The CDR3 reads CASSNTLWDTQYF. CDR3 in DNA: TGTGCCAGTAGTAATACTCTCTGGGATACGCAGTATTTT.

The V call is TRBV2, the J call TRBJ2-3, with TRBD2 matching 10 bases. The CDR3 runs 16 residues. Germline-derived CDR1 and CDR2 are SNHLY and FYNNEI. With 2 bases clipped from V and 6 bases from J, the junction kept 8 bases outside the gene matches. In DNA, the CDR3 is TGTGCCAGCAGTGAACGGCTAGCGGGAGTTTCGGATACGCAGTATTTT. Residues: CASSERLAGVSDTQYF.